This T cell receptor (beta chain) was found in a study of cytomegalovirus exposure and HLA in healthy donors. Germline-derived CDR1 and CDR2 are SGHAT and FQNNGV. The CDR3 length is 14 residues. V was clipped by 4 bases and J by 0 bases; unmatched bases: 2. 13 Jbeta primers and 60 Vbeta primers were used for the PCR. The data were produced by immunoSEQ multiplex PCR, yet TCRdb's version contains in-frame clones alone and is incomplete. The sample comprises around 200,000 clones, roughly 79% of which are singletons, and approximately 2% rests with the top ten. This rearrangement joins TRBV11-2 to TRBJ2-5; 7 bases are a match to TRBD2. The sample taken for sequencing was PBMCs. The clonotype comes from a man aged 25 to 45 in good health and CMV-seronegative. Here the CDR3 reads CASSWGTNQETQYF. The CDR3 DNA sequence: TGTGCCAGCAGCTGGGGGACTAACCAAGAGACCCAGTACTTC.